This TCR beta chain was recovered during a study of control samples from healthy donors and cancer patients (dated by TCRdb to the early 2020s). Points on this clone: No antigen is known for it. No much larger clone is present one base from it, and per-base qualities are unavailable.

The library was generated by the immunoSEQ multiplex PCR assay. TCRdb limited this immuneACCESS table to in-frame rearrangements with V and J called. A share of clones is missing; checked studies link under half to unresolved V genes, and the rest is unexplained. This sample is represented by about 150,000 clones; about 93% of them were singletons. The top ten constitute 0.55% to 0.7% of the sample. The germline V gene sets CDR1 to SNHLY and CDR2 to FYNNEI. V sheds 10 bases and J sheds 3 bases, leaving 13 bases between their ends. The cysteine opens and the phenylalanine closes a CDR3 of 13 amino acids. Kept here is only the CDR3 DNA, which spans 39 bases and is read in frame from base 1.

The sequence derives from a woman aged 25 to 45 in good health. This chain joins TRBV2 to TRBJ1-3, with no reliable assignment of the D segment. Specimen: blood. The nucleotide sequence reads as follows: TGTGCCATTGCTCCCGACCTTGGAAACACCATATATTTT. Protein translation: CAIAPDLGNTIYF.